The 23 T cell receptor beta chains reported below all come from one sample, sequenced in a study of blood T cells in healthy people across ages. Combining a sample-barcoded 5' primer with a J-beta primer mix, a second PCR ran for roughly 6 to 12 cycles. TCRdb used MiXCR to reprocess the 5' RACE reads, holding one entry per CDR3 protein. This sample has about 1.4 million distinct CDR3 sequences; 55% to 75% occur once, and the top ten carry 5.5% to 8%. What was sequenced was blood. These receptors all stem from a man aged 18-30 years in good health.

As concerns this clonotype: Mismatch with germline at one junction end may stem from a read error. The V gene is TRBV27, the J gene TRBJ2-6, with D perhaps TRBD1 (5 bases). This CDR3 has 18 amino acids. Germline CDR1 MNHEY, CDR2 SMNVEV (reference sequence). CDR3 residues: CASSLWFSDSSGANVRTF. CDR3 DNA sequence: TGTGCCAGCAGTTTATGGTTCAGCGACAGCTCTGGGGCCAACGTCCGGACTTTC.

This clonotype occurred a few times. The rearrangement links TRBV20-1 to TRBJ1-2; 7 nucleotides match TRBD1. This CDR3 spans 13 amino acids. Germline assignment: CDR1 DFQATT and CDR2 SNEGSKA (reference sequence). The trim removed 4 bases at V and 3 bases at J, leaving 5 bases unmatched. The CDR3: CSATRTGDYGYTF. CDR3 in DNA: TGCAGTGCTACGAGGACAGGAGACTATGGCTACACCTTC.

This chain uses TRBV5-1 with TRBJ2-1, with TRBD2 matching 7 bases. The germline V gene encodes CDR1 SGHRS and CDR2 YFSETQ. The CDR3 runs 17 residues. Germline trimming cut 2 bases from V and 0 bases from J; bases unmatched to any gene: 8. The CDR3 loop reads CASSLSLAAISYNEQFF. Here the CDR3 DNA reads TGCGCCAGCAGCTTATCCCTAGCGGCAATCTCCTACAATGAGCAGTTCTTC.

The table lists this clonotype with a few counts. This chain joins TRBV20-1 and TRBJ1-6, with TRBD1 matching 12 bases. The CDR3 contains 17 residues. Germline assignment: CDR1 DFQATT and CDR2 SNEGSKA (reference sequence). The J segment lost 14 bases and the V segment lost 3 bases, leaving 17 bases of the junction unmatched. The CDR3 DNA is TGCAGTGCTAGTTGGCGCAGACCGGGACAGGGGGCTGGAACCCTCCACTTT. This encodes CSASWRRPGQGAGTLHF.

The V and J genes are TRBV25-1 and TRBJ2-7; D remains ambiguous. Between the trimmed V and J ends, which lost 3 bases and 0 bases, there was a span of 12 bases. Germline-derived CDR1 and CDR2 are MGHDK and SYGVNS. The CDR3 spans 15 residues. The CDR3 DNA reads TGTGCCAGCAGTGAGGGAAGGCCTAGCTCCTACGAGCAGTACTTC. Translation gives CASSEGRPSSYEQYF.

V usage is TRBV28 and J usage is TRBJ1-5; possibly TRBD1 for D (6 bases). The CDR3 length is 16 residues. The V end was cut by 6 bases, the J end by 3 bases, with 18 bases between. CDR1 and CDR2 (germline): MDHEN, SYDVKM. CDR3 coding DNA: TGTGCCAGCAGACCCACAGACAGGCCCCTCAATCAGCCCCAGCATTTT. Its translation is CASRPTDRPLNQPQHF.

As for this clonotype: At one of its ends the junction is not consistent with the germline gene, which may arise from a read error. The rearrangement links TRBV4-1 to TRBJ2-3; D is ambiguous. The CDR3 consists of 13 residues. Germline loops: CDR1 MGHRA, CDR2 YSYEKL. The CDR3 DNA sequence: TGCGTCAGCAGCCAACCCTTTGTGGATACGCAGTATTTT. Residues: CVSSQPFVDTQYF.

In this sample, this clonotype turned up a few times. The chain employs TRBV12-3 or TRBV12-4 and TRBJ1-4, with 7 bases aligning to TRBD1. CDR3 length equals 19 residues. V dropped 2 bases and J dropped 5; count of bases not matched to a gene: 17. The CDR3 reads CASSLWAGVDRDRNEKLFF. DNA for the CDR3: TGTGCCAGCAGTTTATGGGCGGGGGTCGACAGGGACCGAAATGAAAAACTGTTTTTT.

J is TRBJ2-1 and V is TRBV6-5; 9 bases are a match to TRBD2. The germline V gene encodes CDR1 MNHEY and CDR2 SVGAGI. The CDR3 loop spans 17 amino acids. The trim removed 0 bases at V and 0 bases at J, leaving 3 bases unmatched. CDR3 loop: CASSYSRAGGSYNEQFF. CDR3 bases: TGTGCCAGCAGTTACTCGCGAGCGGGGGGCTCCTACAATGAGCAGTTCTTC.

The CDR3 nucleotides read TGCGCCAGCAGCCAAGAGTTAAGCAACGAGCAGTACTTC. This translates into CASSQELSNEQYF. The chain has TRBV4-1 and TRBJ2-7; D unresolved. With 0 bases removed from V and 5 bases from J, the gap between germline ends came to 8 bases. Germline loops: CDR1 MGHRA, CDR2 YSYEKL. The CDR3 consists of 13 residues.

This rearrangement joins TRBV7-9 to TRBJ2-1; no clear D. Trimming shortened V by 5 bases and J by 10 bases, and 9 bases separated the two germline ends. CDR1 is SEHNR, CDR2 FQNEAQ, per germline (reference sequence). The length of the CDR3 is 11 residues. The CDR3 region has the DNA TGTGCCAGCAGCCCGGCCCTGGAGCAGTTCTTC. Protein: CASSPALEQFF.

The CDR3 DNA is TGCAGTGCTAGAAATAGTCTAGCGGGAGCTGCCTTATCCCACGAGCAGTACTTC. It codes for CSARNSLAGAALSHEQYF. This chain links TRBV20-1 with TRBJ2-7, with TRBD2 matching over 10 bases. J was trimmed by 5 bases and V by 2 bases; bases with no gene match: 18. CDR3 length: 18 amino acids. The V gene's germline CDR1 is DFQATT and CDR2 SNEGSKA (reference sequence).

J is TRBJ2-3 and V is TRBV7-9; TRBD2 might be the D (6 bases). The CDR3 is 17 amino acids. CDR1 and CDR2 from the germline V gene are SEHNR and FQNEAQ (reference sequence). Trimming shortened V by 5 bases and J by 7 bases, and 25 bases separated the two germline ends. In DNA form, the CDR3 reads TGTGCCAGCAGCCCACGACCCCGGGCGGGCGGGATTTATACGCAGTATTTT. The encoded protein is CASSPRPRAGGIYTQYF.

The rearrangement links TRBV4-1 to TRBJ2-1; D might be TRBD1 or TRBD2, each matching 5 bases. Judging by the DNA end, TRBJ2-7 fits better; the J call may be wrong. The length of the CDR3 is 16 residues. Germline loops: CDR1 MGHRA, CDR2 YSYEKL. The CDR3 coding sequence is TGCGCCAGCAGCCAAGAAGGGACGGACTTGCCCAATGAGCAGTACTTC. Its translation is CASSQEGTDLPNEQYF.

This clonotype was counted a single time. The genes are TRBV14 and TRBJ1-1; the D is unclear. The V and J ends lost 0 bases and 6 bases respectively, with 11 bases between them. The CDR3 has 14 amino acids. The V gene's germline CDR1 is SGHDN and CDR2 FVKESK. The CDR3 reads CASSQEWGGSEAFF. Written as DNA, the CDR3 is TGTGCCAGCAGCCAAGAATGGGGAGGGTCTGAAGCTTTCTTT.

V gene TRBV27 combines with J gene TRBJ2-7; 10 bases match TRBD2. Germline V gene sequence: CDR1 MNHEY, CDR2 SMNVEV (reference sequence). After removal of 6 bases from V and 4 bases from J, the junction contained 12 bases not matched to a gene. The CDR3 runs to 16 residues. The CDR3 reads CASSPILTSGLYEQYF. CDR3 DNA: TGTGCCAGCAGCCCTATCCTGACTAGCGGGTTATACGAGCAGTACTTC.

The rearrangement joins TRBV7-9 to TRBJ1-4; D may be TRBD1 (6 bases). V lost 5 bases and J 7 bases, leaving 11 bases between the germline ends. Germline CDR1 reads SEHNR; CDR2 reads FQNEAQ (reference sequence). The CDR3 contains 13 residues. CDR3 protein: CASSPSGAEKLFF. CDR3 nucleotide sequence: TGTGCCAGCAGCCCTTCGGGGGCTGAAAAACTGTTTTTT.

This clonotype came up a few times. The chain combines TRBV7-6 with TRBJ2-5; D is undetermined. Trimming shortened V by 3 bases and J by 2 bases, and 10 bases separated the two germline ends. The germline V gene has CDR1 SGHVS and CDR2 FNYEAQ. The CDR3 contains 14 residues. CDR3 sequence (DNA): TGTGCCAGCAGCTTGACCCTCCGACAAGAGACCCAGTACTTC. Its translation is CASSLTLRQETQYF.

The rearrangement links TRBV7-2 to TRBJ2-1; TRBD2 agrees at 10 bases. The J call is in doubt because the DNA end fits TRBJ2-7 better. CDR3 length: 17 amino acids. The germline V gene encodes CDR1 SGHTA and CDR2 FQGNSA. Here the CDR3 reads CASSLGPLAGPYNEQYF. The CDR3 DNA follows: TGTGCCAGCAGCTTGGGTCCACTAGCGGGGCCTTACAATGAGCAGTACTTC.

This rearrangement joins TRBV10-3 to TRBJ2-1, with 9 bases lining up with TRBD2. CDR1 is ENHRY and CDR2 is SYGVKD in the germline V gene. The CDR3 is made up of 17 amino acids. Unmatched junction bases numbered 9, after V lost 5 bases and J lost 1 base. Here the CDR3 reads CAISRVGAGGSYNEQFF. CDR3 bases: TGTGCCATCAGTCGAGTGGGAGCGGGGGGTTCCTACAATGAGCAGTTCTTC.

The rearrangement links TRBV29-1 to TRBJ1-1; the D is unclear. V dropped 5 bases and J dropped 3 bases, with 16 bases sitting between them. Germline CDR1 is SQVTM and CDR2 is ANQGSEA. CDR3 length: 14 amino acids. The CDR3 region is CSVSGVFKDTEAFF. CDR3 bases: TGCAGCGTTTCCGGGGTATTCAAGGACACTGAAGCTTTCTTT.

The chain combines TRBV29-1 with TRBJ2-5; D may match TRBD1 or TRBD2 (6 bases each). V lost 1 base to trimming and J lost 4 bases, with 10 bases between them. The CDR3 is made up of 13 amino acids. Germline lookup yields CDR1 SQVTM and CDR2 ANQGSEA. CDR3 amino acids: CSVEAKGGETQYF. CDR3 DNA sequence: TGCAGCGTTGAAGCGAAGGGGGGAGAGACCCAGTACTTC.

The genes are TRBV7-9 and TRBJ2-1, with no clear D. Looked up from germline, CDR1 is SEHNR and CDR2 is FQNEAQ (reference sequence). CDR3 length: 11 residues. V was pared by 9 bases and J by 5 bases, with 8 bases between. The CDR3 DNA reads TGTGCCAGAACTTTTAACAATGAGCAGTTCTTC. Protein: CARTFNNEQFF.